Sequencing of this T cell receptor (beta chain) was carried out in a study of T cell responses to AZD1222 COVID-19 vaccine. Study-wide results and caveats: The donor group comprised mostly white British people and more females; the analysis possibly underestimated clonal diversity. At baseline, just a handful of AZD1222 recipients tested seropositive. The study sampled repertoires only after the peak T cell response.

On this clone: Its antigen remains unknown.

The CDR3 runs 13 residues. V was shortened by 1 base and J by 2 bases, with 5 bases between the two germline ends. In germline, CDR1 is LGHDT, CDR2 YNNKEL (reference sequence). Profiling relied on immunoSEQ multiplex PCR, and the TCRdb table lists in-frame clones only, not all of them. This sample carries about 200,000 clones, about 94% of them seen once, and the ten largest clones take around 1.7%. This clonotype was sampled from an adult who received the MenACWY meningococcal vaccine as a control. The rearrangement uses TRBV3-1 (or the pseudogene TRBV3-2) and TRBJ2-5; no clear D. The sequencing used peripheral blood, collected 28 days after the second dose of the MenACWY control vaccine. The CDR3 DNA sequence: TGTGCCAGCAGCCAAGCGTGGCAAGAGACCCAGTACTTC. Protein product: CASSQAWQETQYF.